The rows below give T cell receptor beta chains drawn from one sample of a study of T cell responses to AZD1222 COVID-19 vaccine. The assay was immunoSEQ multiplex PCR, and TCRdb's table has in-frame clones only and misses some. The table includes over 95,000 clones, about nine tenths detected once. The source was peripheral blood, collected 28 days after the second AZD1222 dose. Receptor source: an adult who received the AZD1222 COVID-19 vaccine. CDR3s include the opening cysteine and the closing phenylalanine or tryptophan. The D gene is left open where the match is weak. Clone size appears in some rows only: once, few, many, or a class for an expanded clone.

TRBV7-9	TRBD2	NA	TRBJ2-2	CASSLGLAGGAAGELFF	TGTGCCAGCAGCCTGGGACTAGCGGGAGGAGCTGCCGGGGAGCTGTTTTTT
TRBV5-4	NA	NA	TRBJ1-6	CASSLGQGQAPLHF	TGTGCCAGCAGCTTGGGGCAGGGCCAGGCACCCCTCCACTTT
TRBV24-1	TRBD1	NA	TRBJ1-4	CATLSGQKNEKLFF	TGTGCCACCCTCTCGGGACAGAAGAATGAAAAACTGTTTTTT
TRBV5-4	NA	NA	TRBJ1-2	CASSLDGFNYGYTF	TGTGCCAGCAGCTTGGACGGCTTTAACTATGGCTACACCTTC
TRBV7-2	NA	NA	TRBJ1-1	CASSSGTEAFF	TGTGCCAGCAGCTCCGGAACTGAAGCTTTCTTT
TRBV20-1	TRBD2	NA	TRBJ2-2	CSASLRLAGAYTGELFF	TGCAGTGCTAGTTTGAGACTAGCGGGAGCTTACACCGGGGAGCTGTTTTTT
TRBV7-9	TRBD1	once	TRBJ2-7	CASTDGTGGDEQYF	TGTGCCAGCACCGACGGGACAGGGGGTGACGAGCAGTACTTC
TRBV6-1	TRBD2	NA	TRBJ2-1	CASSDASGINEQFF	TGTGCCAGCAGTGATGCTAGCGGAATCAATGAGCAGTTCTTC
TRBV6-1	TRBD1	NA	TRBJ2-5	CASSGFLGTGQETQYF	TGTGCCAGCAGTGGATTCCTCGGGACAGGCCAAGAGACCCAGTACTTC
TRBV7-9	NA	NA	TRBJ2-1	CASSLGTNNNEQFF	TGTGCCAGCAGCTTAGGGACGAATAACAATGAGCAGTTCTTC
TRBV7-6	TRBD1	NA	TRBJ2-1	CASSSDRGSIDNEQFF	TGTGCCAGCAGCTCTGACAGGGGTTCTATCGACAATGAGCAGTTCTTC
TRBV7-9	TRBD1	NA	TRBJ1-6	CASSRDREDSPLHF	TGTGCCAGCAGCCGGGACAGGGAGGATTCACCCCTCCACTTT
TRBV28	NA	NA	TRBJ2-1	CASSLSRGGSYNEQFF	TGTGCCAGCAGTTTATCCAGGGGAGGGTCCTACAATGAGCAGTTCTTC
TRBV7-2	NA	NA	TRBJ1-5	CASSRIGSNQPQHF	TGTGCCAGCAGCCGGATCGGTAGCAATCAGCCCCAGCATTTT
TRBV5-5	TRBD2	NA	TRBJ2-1	CASSLPGLAKYNEQFF	TGTGCCAGCAGCCTCCCGGGACTAGCGAAATACAATGAGCAGTTCTTC
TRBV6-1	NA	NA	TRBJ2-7	CASSDSLSSYEQYF	TGTGCCAGCAGTGATAGCCTCTCCTCCTACGAGCAGTACTTC
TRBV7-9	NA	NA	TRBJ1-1	CASSLRQFGTEAFF	TGTGCCAGCAGCTTAAGGCAGTTTGGCACTGAAGCTTTCTTT
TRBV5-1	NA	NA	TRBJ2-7	CASSLTSPNSYEQYF	TGCGCCAGCAGCTTGACAAGCCCCAACTCCTACGAGCAGTACTTC
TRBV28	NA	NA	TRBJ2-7	CASSLTAGGGPPYEQYF	TGTGCCAGCAGTTTAACGGCAGGGGGGGGACCTCCCTACGAGCAGTACTTC
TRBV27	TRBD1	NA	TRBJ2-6	CASSLWGQGTYSGANVLTF	TGTGCCAGCAGTTTGTGGGGACAGGGAACTTACTCTGGGGCCAACGTCCTGACTTTC
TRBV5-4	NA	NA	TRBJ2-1	CASSLEAGAQGNEQFF	TGTGCCAGCAGCTTGGAGGCGGGGGCCCAGGGAAATGAGCAGTTCTTC
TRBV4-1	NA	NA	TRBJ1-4	CASSPGPQRPATNEKLFF	TGCGCCAGCAGCCCCGGGCCCCAACGTCCTGCAACTAATGAAAAACTGTTTTTT
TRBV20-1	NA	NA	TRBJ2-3	CSAKLRDTQYF	TGCAGTGCTAAGCTACGGGATACGCAGTATTTT
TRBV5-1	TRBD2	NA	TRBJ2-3	CASSWGGLPSSTDTQYF	TGCGCCAGCAGCTGGGGGGGACTACCCTCTAGCACAGATACGCAGTATTTT
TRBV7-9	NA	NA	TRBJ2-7	CASSSGSVQYF	TGTGCCAGCAGCTCCGGCAGTGTGCAGTACTTC
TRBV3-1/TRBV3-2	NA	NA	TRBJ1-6	CASSQDGLQDNYNSPLHF	TGTGCCAGCAGCCAAGACGGTCTGCAGGATAACTATAATTCACCCCTCCACTTT
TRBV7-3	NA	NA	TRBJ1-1	CASSEGVETTEAFF	TGTGCCAGCAGCGAAGGGGTCGAAACGACTGAAGCTTTCTTT
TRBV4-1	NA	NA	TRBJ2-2	CASSHGGNTGELFF	TGCGCCAGCAGCCATGGGGGGAACACCGGGGAGCTGTTTTTT
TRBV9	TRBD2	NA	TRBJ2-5	CASSARTGGLAVGETQYF	TGTGCCAGCAGCGCTAGGACGGGGGGACTAGCGGTGGGGGAGACCCAGTACTTC
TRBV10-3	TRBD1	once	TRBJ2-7	CAISESETGQHEQYF	TGTGCCATCAGTGAGTCGGAGACAGGGCAACACGAGCAGTACTTC
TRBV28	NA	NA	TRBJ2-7	CASRTGTRGYEQYF	TGTGCCAGCAGAACCGGGACAAGAGGCTACGAGCAGTACTTC
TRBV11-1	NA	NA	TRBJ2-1	CASSLAGTYNEQFF	TGTGCCAGCAGCTTAGCGGGGACGTACAATGAGCAGTTCTTC
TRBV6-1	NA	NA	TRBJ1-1	CASSDEGNLNTEAFF	TGTGCCAGCAGTGATGAGGGGAACCTGAACACTGAAGCTTTCTTT
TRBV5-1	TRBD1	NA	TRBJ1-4	CASSLDTGGREKLFF	TGCGCCAGCAGCTTGGATACAGGGGGCCGGGAAAAACTGTTTTTT
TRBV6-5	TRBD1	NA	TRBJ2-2	CASSWDRANTGELFF	TGTGCCAGCAGTTGGGACAGGGCGAACACCGGGGAGCTGTTTTTT
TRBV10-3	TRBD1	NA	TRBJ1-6	CAISDPGQGFSPLHF	TGTGCCATCAGTGATCCAGGACAGGGGTTTTCACCCCTCCACTTT
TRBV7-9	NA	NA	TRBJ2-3	CASSLIGDTQYF	TGTGCCAGCAGCTTAATAGGAGATACGCAGTATTTT
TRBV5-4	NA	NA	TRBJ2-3	CASSRTGIIGDTQYF	TGTGCCAGCAGCCGTACGGGAATCATCGGGGATACGCAGTATTTT
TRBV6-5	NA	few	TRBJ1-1	CASSYRIWNTEAFF	TGTGCCAGCAGTTATCGGATCTGGAACACTGAAGCTTTCTTT
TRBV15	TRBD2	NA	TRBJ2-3	CATSSSGTSTDTQYF	TGTGCCACCAGCAGTAGCGGGACTAGCACAGATACGCAGTATTTT
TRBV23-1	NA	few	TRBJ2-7	CASSQSSRDEQYF	TGCGCCAGCAGTCAATCGAGCCGGGACGAGCAGTACTTC
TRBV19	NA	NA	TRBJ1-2	CASSLKGGEVYYGYTF	TGTGCCAGTAGTCTAAAGGGCGGGGAGGTCTACTATGGCTACACCTTC
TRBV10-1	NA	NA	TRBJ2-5	CASSESGTETQYF	TGCGCCAGCAGTGAGTCGGGAACAGAGACCCAGTACTTC
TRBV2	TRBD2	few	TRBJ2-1	CASREKRGNEQFF	TGTGCCAGCAGGGAGAAGCGGGGCAATGAGCAGTTCTTC
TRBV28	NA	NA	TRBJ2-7	CASSLFSTPRPSYEQYF	TGTGCCAGCAGTTTATTCTCGACTCCGCGACCATCCTACGAGCAGTACTTC
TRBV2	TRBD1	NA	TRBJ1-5	CASSESGQGGNQPQHF	TGTGCCAGCAGTGAATCGGGACAGGGAGGCAATCAGCCCCAGCATTTT
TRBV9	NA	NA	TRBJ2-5	CASSVELAQETQYF	TGTGCCAGCAGCGTAGAACTAGCCCAAGAGACCCAGTACTTC
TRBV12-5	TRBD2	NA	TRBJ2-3	CASGPLAGGGDTQYF	TGTGCTAGTGGTCCTCTAGCGGGAGGCGGGGATACGCAGTATTTT
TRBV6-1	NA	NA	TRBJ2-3	CASSERGAADTQYF	TGTGCCAGCAGTGAACGGGGGGCCGCAGATACGCAGTATTTT
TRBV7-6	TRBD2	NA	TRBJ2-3	CASSLEGVAGGEDTQYF	TGTGCCAGCAGCTTAGAGGGGGTAGCGGGAGGAGAAGATACGCAGTATTTT
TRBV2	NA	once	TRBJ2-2	CASSVRTATNTGELFF	TGTGCCAGCAGTGTGAGGACAGCAACAAACACCGGGGAGCTGTTTTTT
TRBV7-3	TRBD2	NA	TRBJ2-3	CASSPIAGGESDTQYF	TGTGCCAGCAGCCCCATAGCGGGAGGGGAATCAGATACGCAGTATTTT
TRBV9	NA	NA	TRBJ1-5	CASSVGAVSNQPQHF	TGTGCCAGCAGCGTAGGGGCAGTTAGCAATCAGCCCCAGCATTTT
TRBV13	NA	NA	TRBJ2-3	CASSPRAGTDTQYF	TGTGCCAGCAGCCCCCGGGCCGGCACAGATACGCAGTATTTT
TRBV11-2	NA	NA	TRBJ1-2	CASSSLRTDAYGYTF	TGTGCCAGCAGCTCCCTCAGGACGGACGCGTATGGCTACACCTTC
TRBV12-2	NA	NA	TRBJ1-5	CASRLPRKDPGKPNQPQHF	TGTGCAAGTCGCTTACCTCGAAAGGATCCAGGGAAGCCCAATCAGCCCCAGCATTTT
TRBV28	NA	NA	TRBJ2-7	CASRGLAEWYEQYF	TGTGCCAGCAGAGGACTGGCGGAGTGGTACGAGCAGTACTTC
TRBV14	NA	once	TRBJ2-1	CASSSVRSFKQFF	TGTGCCAGCAGCTCTGTACGGTCTTTTAAGCAGTTCTTC
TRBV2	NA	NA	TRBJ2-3	CASSVQLSTDTQYF	TGTGCCAGCAGTGTTCAGCTTAGCACAGATACGCAGTATTTT
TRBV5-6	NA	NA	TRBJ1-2	CASSAGLPNYGYTF	TGTGCCAGCAGCGCGGGACTCCCGAACTATGGCTACACCTTC